These T cell receptor beta chains were read from a single sample in a study of regulatory and conventional T cells in RAG deficiency. TCRdb's table, derived via immunoSEQ multiplex PCR, lists solely in-frame clones and lacks some. The sample shows 34,000 or so clones, 60% to 85% of them seen only once. This sample was also put to use in a study of regulatory T cells.

Sequenced: CD4+ effector T cells sorted from blood. The receptors shown here come from a human donor in good health. Each CDR3 is given with its conserved first and last residue. D genes are given only for firm matches. Size is stated for part of the rows, as once, few or many counts, or as a class when the clone is expanded.

clone_size,d_call,j_call,v_call,cdr3_nt,cdr3_aa
-,TRBD2,TRBJ2-5,TRBV7-6,TGTGCCAGCAGCGCCGGACTAGCTCATCGAGAGACCCAGTACTTC,CASSAGLAHRETQYF
-,TRBD1,TRBJ2-5,TRBV5-1,TGCGCCAGCAGCTTGGGACAGGGGGTGACCCAGTACTTC,CASSLGQGVTQYF
-,-,TRBJ1-5,TRBV19,TGTGCCAGCGGAAATCAGCCCCAGCATTTT,CASGNQPQHF
-,-,TRBJ1-1,TRBV7-3,TGTGCCAGCAGCTTTACTACGGACGGTGAAGCTTTCTTT,CASSFTTDGEAFF
-,-,TRBJ2-1,TRBV29-1,TGCAGCGTTGAGGAGGACCCTTACAATGAGCAGTTCTTC,CSVEEDPYNEQFF
-,TRBD1,TRBJ2-1,TRBV7-3,TGTGCCAGCAGCTCTACAGGGGGTTCCTACAATGAGCAGTTCTTC,CASSSTGGSYNEQFF
-,TRBD1,TRBJ1-5,TRBV2,TGTGCCAGCAGAGATCTGACAGGGTCCAATCAGCCCCAGCATTTT,CASRDLTGSNQPQHF
-,-,TRBJ1-4,TRBV5-1,TGCGCCAGCACCGAACAGCCAACTAATGAAAAACTGTTTTTT,CASTEQPTNEKLFF
-,-,TRBJ2-3,TRBV5-1,TGCGCCAGCAGCTTGGAGTCAAGGGGCCCCACAATAGATACGCAGTATTTT,CASSLESRGPTIDTQYF
-,TRBD2,TRBJ2-5,TRBV2,TGTGCCAGCCTTGGACTAGCGGGGCGAAAGGGGGAGATGGCCCAGTACTTC,CASLGLAGRKGEMAQYF
-,-,TRBJ2-3,TRBV7-9,TGTGCCAGCAGCTTAGCGGAGGGGGCGGGAGATACGCAGTATTTT,CASSLAEGAGDTQYF
once,TRBD2,TRBJ2-7,TRBV6-1,TGTGCCATTTCTCCTGGGCGGGGGAGCTCCTACGAGCAGTACTTC,CAISPGRGSSYEQYF